Listed here are 5 T cell receptor beta chains from one sample, sequenced in a study of radiotherapy plus CTLA-4 blockade in lung cancer. Profiling relied on immunoSEQ multiplex PCR, and the TCRdb table lists in-frame clones only, not all of them. Among about 120,000 clones listed, about four fifths were seen once. Sequencing used peripheral blood, obtained from a patient treated with radiotherapy plus ipilimumab. The receptors come from a human donor with non-small cell lung cancer that progressed on radiotherapy plus ipilimumab. Some clones in this sample may be carry-over from other donors' samples.

The V call is TRBV6-5, the J call TRBJ1-1, with D possibly being TRBD1 (5 bases). The V gene's germline CDR1 is MNHEY and CDR2 SVGAGI. The CDR3 runs 13 residues. With 2 bases removed from V and 8 bases from J, the gap between germline ends came to 12 bases. CDR3 in DNA: TGTGCCAGCAGTTACCCGGGACGGCAGGAAGCTTTCTTT. Its translation is CASSYPGRQEAFF.

V gene TRBV27 combines with J gene TRBJ1-2, with D unresolved. Germline values: CDR1 MNHEY, CDR2 SMNVEV (reference sequence). Trimming left V 6 bases short and J 2 bases short, with 13 bases between. This CDR3 has 14 residues. This CDR3 reads CASSQLRGNYGYTF. Written as DNA, the CDR3 is TGTGCCAGCAGCCAACTCCGGGGAAACTATGGCTACACCTTC.

The V and J genes are TRBV30 and TRBJ2-3; D remains unclear. CDR3 length: 13 residues. V was pared by 1 base and J by 5 bases, with 10 bases between. Germline CDR1 reads GTSNPN; CDR2 reads SVGIG (reference sequence). The CDR3, as DNA: TGTGCCTGGAGTGGAGTGTCATTAGATACGCAGTATTTT. The encoded protein is CAWSGVSLDTQYF.

This chain links TRBV27 with TRBJ1-6; tentative D call: TRBD1 (5 bases). There are 14 residues in the CDR3. Germline CDR1 MNHEY, CDR2 SMNVEV (reference sequence). V lost 7 bases, J lost 7 bases, and 14 bases lay in between. CDR3 region: CASTWGRSNSPLHF. CDR3 DNA: TGTGCCAGCACGTGGGGCCGTTCGAATTCACCCCTCCACTTT.

The chain uses TRBV15 and TRBJ2-7; 8 bases map to TRBD2. The CDR3 sequence is 15 residues long. V was pared by 4 bases and J by 3 bases, with 8 bases of the junction left unmatched. Germline values: CDR1 LNHNV, CDR2 YYDKDF (reference sequence). CDR3: CATSIERGHYYEQYF. The DNA for the CDR3 is TGTGCCACCAGCATCGAGCGGGGGCATTACTACGAGCAGTACTTC.